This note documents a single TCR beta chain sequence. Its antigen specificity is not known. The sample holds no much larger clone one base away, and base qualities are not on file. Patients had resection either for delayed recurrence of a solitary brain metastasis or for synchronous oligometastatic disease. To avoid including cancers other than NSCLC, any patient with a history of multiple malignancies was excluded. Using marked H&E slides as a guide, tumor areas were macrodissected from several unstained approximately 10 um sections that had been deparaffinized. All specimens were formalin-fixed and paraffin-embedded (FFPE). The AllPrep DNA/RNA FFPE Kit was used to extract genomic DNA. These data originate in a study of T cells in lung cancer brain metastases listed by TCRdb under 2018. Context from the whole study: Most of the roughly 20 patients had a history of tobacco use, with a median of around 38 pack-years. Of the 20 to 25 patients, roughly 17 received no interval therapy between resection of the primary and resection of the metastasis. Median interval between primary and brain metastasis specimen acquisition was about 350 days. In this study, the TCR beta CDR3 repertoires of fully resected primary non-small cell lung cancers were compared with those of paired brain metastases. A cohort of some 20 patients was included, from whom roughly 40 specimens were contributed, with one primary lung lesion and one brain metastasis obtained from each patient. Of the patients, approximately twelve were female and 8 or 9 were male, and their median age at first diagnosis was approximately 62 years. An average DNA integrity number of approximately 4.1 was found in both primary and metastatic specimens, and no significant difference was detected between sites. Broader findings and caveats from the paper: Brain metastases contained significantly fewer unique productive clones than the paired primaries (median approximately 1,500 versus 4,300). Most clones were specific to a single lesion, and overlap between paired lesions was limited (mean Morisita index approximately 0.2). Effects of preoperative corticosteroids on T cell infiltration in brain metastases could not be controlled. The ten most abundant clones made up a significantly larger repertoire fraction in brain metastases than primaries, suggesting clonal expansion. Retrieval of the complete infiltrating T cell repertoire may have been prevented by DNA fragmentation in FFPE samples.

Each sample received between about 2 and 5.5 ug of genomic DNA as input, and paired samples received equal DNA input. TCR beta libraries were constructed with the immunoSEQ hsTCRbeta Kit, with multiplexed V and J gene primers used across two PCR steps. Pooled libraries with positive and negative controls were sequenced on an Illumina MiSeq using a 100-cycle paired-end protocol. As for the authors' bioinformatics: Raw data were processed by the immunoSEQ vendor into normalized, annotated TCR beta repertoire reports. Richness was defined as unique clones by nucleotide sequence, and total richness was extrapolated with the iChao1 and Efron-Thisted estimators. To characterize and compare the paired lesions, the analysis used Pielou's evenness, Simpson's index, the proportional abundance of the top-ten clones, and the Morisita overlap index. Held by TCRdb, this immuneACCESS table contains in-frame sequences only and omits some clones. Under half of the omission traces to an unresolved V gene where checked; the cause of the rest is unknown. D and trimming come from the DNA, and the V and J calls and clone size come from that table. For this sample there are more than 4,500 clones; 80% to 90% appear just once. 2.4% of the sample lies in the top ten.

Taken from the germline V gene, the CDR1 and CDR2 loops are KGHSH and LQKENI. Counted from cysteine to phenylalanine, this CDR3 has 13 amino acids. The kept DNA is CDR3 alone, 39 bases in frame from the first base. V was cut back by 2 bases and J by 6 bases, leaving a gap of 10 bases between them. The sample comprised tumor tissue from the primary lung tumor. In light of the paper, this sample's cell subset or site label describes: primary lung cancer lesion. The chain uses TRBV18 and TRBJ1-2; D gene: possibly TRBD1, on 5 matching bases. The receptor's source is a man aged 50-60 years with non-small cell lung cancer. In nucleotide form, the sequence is TGTGCCAGCTCACCAACGGCAGGGAATGGCTACACCTTC. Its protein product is CASSPTAGNGYTF.